The rows below give T cell receptor beta chains drawn from one sample of a study of neoadjuvant nivolumab and ipilimumab in lung cancer. Sequencing was performed with immunoSEQ multiplex PCR; in TCRdb, only in-frame clones are kept and a portion is missing. This table has fewer than 25,000 clones, about four fifths appearing once. The starting material was peripheral blood, obtained before neoadjuvant nivolumab, alone or with ipilimumab. The source is an adult with non-small cell lung cancer. Each CDR3 is given with its conserved first and last residue. The D gene is left open where the match is weak. The size of a clone is reported for some rows only, either as once, few or many, or as a class for expanded clones.

V,J,D,size,CDR3,DNA
TRBV12-5,TRBJ2-3,NA,NA,CASKRQTSTDTQYF,TGTGCTAGCAAACGGCAGACTAGCACAGATACGCAGTATTTT
TRBV2,TRBJ2-2,NA,NA,CASRDRNTGELFF,TGTGCCAGCAGGGACAGAAACACCGGGGAGCTGTTTTTT
TRBV10-3,TRBJ2-2,NA,many,CAISLNTGELFF,TGTGCCATCAGCCTAAACACCGGGGAGCTGTTTTTT
TRBV19,TRBJ1-1,TRBD1,NA,CASNIGQGDTEAFF,TGTGCCAGTAACATCGGACAGGGGGACACTGAAGCTTTCTTT
TRBV11-2,TRBJ2-7,NA,NA,CASSLRDPSYEQYF,TGTGCCAGCAGCTTAAGGGACCCCTCCTACGAGCAGTACTTC
TRBV5-1,TRBJ1-2,NA,once,CASSLGAADGGYTF,TGCGCCAGCAGCTTGGGGGCCGCGGATGGCGGCTACACCTTC
TRBV2,TRBJ1-1,NA,few,CASRESANTEAFF,TGTGCCAGCAGGGAGTCTGCGAACACTGAAGCTTTCTTT
TRBV18,TRBJ1-2,NA,NA,CASSRAIGEGGYTF,TGTGCCAGCTCACGGGCTATCGGGGAAGGAGGCTACACCTTC
TRBV18,TRBJ2-5,TRBD1,NA,CASSPPSDRGETQYF,TGTGCCAGCTCACCGCCCTCGGACAGGGGAGAGACCCAGTACTTC
TRBV7-3,TRBJ2-7,TRBD2,NA,CASGLAAEIPYEQYF,TGTGCCAGCGGACTAGCGGCAGAGATACCCTACGAGCAGTACTTC
TRBV7-2,TRBJ2-3,NA,NA,CASSPLPSTDTQYF,TGTGCCAGCAGCCCCCTCCCTAGCACAGATACGCAGTATTTT
TRBV5-1,TRBJ2-7,NA,NA,CASSFSASYEQYF,TGCGCCAGCAGCTTTTCGGCCTCCTACGAGCAGTACTTC
TRBV30,TRBJ1-5,NA,NA,CAWSPLGGNQPQHF,TGTGCCTGGAGTCCCCTCGGTGGCAATCAGCCCCAGCATTTT
TRBV11-2,TRBJ1-1,NA,once,CASSLSGGYTEAFF,TGTGCCAGCAGCTTAAGCGGTGGGTACACTGAAGCTTTCTTT
TRBV9,TRBJ2-5,NA,NA,CASSVGGGETQYF,TGTGCCAGCAGCGTAGGAGGGGGGGAGACCCAGTACTTC